The 14 T cell receptor beta chains listed next were all sequenced from one sample in a study of siplizumab effects on memory and regulatory T cells. The table came from immunoSEQ multiplex PCR; TCRdb's copy has only in-frame clones and leaves some out. Seen here are about 120,000 clones, roughly 94% observed once, and the top ten hold roughly 1.8%. Specimen: non-Treg CD4+ T cells sorted from blood. These receptors all come from a human donor in good health.

This chain connects TRBV6-5 to TRBJ1-2; 7 bases are shared with TRBD1. This CDR3 has 16 residues. J gave up 2 bases and V 0 bases, and 6 bases lay outside the gene matches. Germline lookup yields CDR1 MNHEY and CDR2 SVGAGI. This CDR3 reads CASSYSGQSINYGYTF. In DNA, the CDR3 is TGTGCCAGCAGTTACTCGGGACAGTCTATCAACTATGGCTACACCTTC.

This clone came up once. The V and J genes are TRBV29-1 and TRBJ2-1; D perhaps matches TRBD1 (5 bases). The length of the CDR3 is 13 residues. From germline, CDR1 is SQVTM and CDR2 ANQGSEA. The V gene lost 3 bases and the J gene lost 0 bases, with 6 bases spanning the gap. The CDR3 protein is CSVDRDSYNEQFF. In nucleotides, the CDR3 is TGCAGCGTTGACAGGGACTCCTACAATGAGCAGTTCTTC.

The chain recombines TRBV6-5 with TRBJ2-7; 8 bases map to TRBD1. This CDR3 contains 15 residues. Germline assignment: CDR1 MNHEY and CDR2 SVGAGI. With V trimmed by 1 base and J by 1 base, 3 bases remained unmatched. The CDR3: CASSYWTGTSYEQYF. The CDR3 region has the DNA TGTGCCAGCAGTTACTGGACAGGGACTTCCTACGAGCAGTACTTC.

The V and J genes are TRBV6-5 and TRBJ1-6, with a possible D match to TRBD1 (6 bases). The V gene's germline CDR1 is MNHEY and CDR2 SVGAGI. V was cut by 7 bases and J by 7 bases, with 11 bases left in between. The CDR3 is 13 residues long. The DNA of the CDR3 is TGTGCCAGCAATCAGGGGTGGAATTCACCCCTCCACTTT. Protein sequence: CASNQGWNSPLHF.

This chain links TRBV5-1 with TRBJ2-3, with 7 bases identical to TRBD1. With 3 bases clipped from V and 1 base from J, the junction kept 5 bases outside the gene matches. Germline CDR1 SGHRS, CDR2 YFSETQ. There are 15 residues in the CDR3. CDR3 sequence reads: CASSYLGQGTDTQYF. CDR3 in DNA: TGCGCCAGCAGCTATCTAGGACAGGGCACAGATACGCAGTATTTT.

The rearrangement uses TRBV19 and TRBJ2-7; D unclear. The V gene's germline CDR1 is LNHDA and CDR2 SQIVND (reference sequence). V lost 3 bases and J 0 bases, leaving 9 bases between the germline ends. The CDR3 spans 14 residues. CDR3 DNA: TGTGCCAGTAGTATTCGGCAGAGCTCCTACGAGCAGTACTTC. Its protein product is CASSIRQSSYEQYF.

The chain joins TRBV5-6 to TRBJ1-2, with D uncertain. Germline CDR1 reads SGHDT; CDR2 reads YYEEEE. Trimming removed 2 bases from V and 10 bases from J, with 15 bases in between. The CDR3 has 13 residues. The CDR3 reads CASSFGRQPFYTF. CDR3 DNA: TGTGCCAGCAGCTTCGGCAGACAACCATTCTACACCTTC.

The CDR3: CASSQGALGANVLTF. DNA for the CDR3: TGTGCCAGCAGTCAGGGGGCGCTTGGGGCCAACGTCCTGACTTTC. The chain couples TRBV6-5 to TRBJ2-6; 8 nucleotides agree with TRBD1. CDR1 and CDR2 (germline): MNHEY, SVGAGI. This CDR3 has 15 amino acids. Trimming removed 5 bases from V and 3 bases from J; junction bases left unmatched: 3.

This sequence joins TRBV6-5 and TRBJ2-7; TRBD1 agrees at 9 bases. Germline V gene data show CDR1 as MNHEY and CDR2 as SVGAGI. The junction had 11 bases not matched to a gene; V was cut back by 4 bases and J by 4 bases. The CDR3 has 16 amino acids. The DNA of the CDR3 is TGTGCCAGCAGTTTCAAATCCGGGACAGGGACGTACGAGCAGTACTTC. Translation gives CASSFKSGTGTYEQYF.

V gene TRBV2 combines with J gene TRBJ1-4, with a weak D call TRBD1 (5 bases). Germline-derived CDR1 and CDR2 are SNHLY and FYNNEI. Trimming removed 8 bases at V and 0 bases at J, with 22 bases between. The CDR3 has 18 residues. CDR3: CASGAGLRAGPTNEKLFF. CDR3 DNA sequence: TGTGCCAGCGGAGCTGGGTTAAGGGCGGGACCAACTAATGAAAAACTGTTTTTT.

This rearrangement joins TRBV18 to TRBJ1-1; 7 bases are a match to TRBD1. V shed 3 bases and J 1 base; nucleotides not matched to a gene: 5. Germline V gives CDR1 KGHSH, CDR2 LQKENI. This CDR3 has 15 residues. For the CDR3, the DNA is TGTGCCAGCTCACCTCCACAGGGGCGGAACACTGAAGCTTTCTTT. Its translation is CASSPPQGRNTEAFF.

V gene TRBV11-3 combines with J gene TRBJ2-1; TRBD1 or TRBD2 may be the D gene (6 bases each). Trimming cost V 5 bases and J 9 bases, with 11 bases left between them. The CDR3 extends over 12 amino acids. Germline loops: CDR1 SGHNT, CDR2 YENEEA. The CDR3 region has the DNA TGTGCCAGCAGCGTACAGGGAGGTGAGCAGTTCTTC. Amino acid sequence: CASSVQGGEQFF.

J is TRBJ1-1 and V is TRBV7-9; 7 nucleotides line up with TRBD1. V lost 1 base to trimming and J lost 1 base; unmatched junction nucleotides: 12. This CDR3 is built from 18 residues. Germline V lookup: CDR1 SEHNR, CDR2 FQNEAQ (reference sequence). This chain's CDR3 is CASSLGKLIDRANTEAFF. The CDR3 coding sequence is TGTGCCAGCAGCTTAGGGAAGCTGATAGACAGGGCGAACACTGAAGCTTTCTTT.

The rearrangement uses TRBV6-5 and TRBJ2-2; D possibly matches TRBD1 or TRBD2 (5 bases each). The ends were cut back, 9 bases at V and 2 bases at J, with 13 bases in the middle. The CDR3 length is 14 residues. Germline V gene sequence: CDR1 MNHEY, CDR2 SVGAGI. The CDR3 loop is CARGGHLNTGELFF. Here the CDR3 DNA reads TGTGCCAGAGGAGGACACCTAAACACCGGGGAGCTGTTTTTT.